This TCR beta chain was identified during a study of technical replicates of blood from a few donors. This CDR3 region has 17 residues. Germline CDR1 and CDR2: SEHNR and FQNEAQ (reference sequence). The V and J ends lost 2 bases and 3 bases, in that order; junction bases with no gene match: 5. Libraries were prepared by immunoSEQ multiplex PCR; TCRdb keeps only in-frame clonotypes and omits some of them. The top ten hold 0.31% of the sample, which has around 80,000 clones, about 96% seen once. The chain is built from TRBV7-9 and TRBJ2-3, with 13 bases identical to TRBD2. Material for sequencing was T cells isolated from PBMCs. The receptor comes from a human donor in good health. DNA for the CDR3: TGTGCCAGCAGCTTATTTCCGGGACTAGCGGGGACAGATACGCAGTATTTT. This encodes CASSLFPGLAGTDTQYF.